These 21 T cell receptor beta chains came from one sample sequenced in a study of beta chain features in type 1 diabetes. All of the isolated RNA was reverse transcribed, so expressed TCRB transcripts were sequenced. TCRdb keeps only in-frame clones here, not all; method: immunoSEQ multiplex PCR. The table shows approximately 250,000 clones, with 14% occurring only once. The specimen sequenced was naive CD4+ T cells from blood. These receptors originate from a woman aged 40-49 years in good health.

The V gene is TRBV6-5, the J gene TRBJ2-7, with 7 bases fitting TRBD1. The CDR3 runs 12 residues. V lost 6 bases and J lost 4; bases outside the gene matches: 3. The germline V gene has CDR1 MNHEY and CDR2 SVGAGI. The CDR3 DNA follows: TGTGCCAGCAGCCCGACAGGGTACGAGCAGTACTTC. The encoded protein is CASSPTGYEQYF.

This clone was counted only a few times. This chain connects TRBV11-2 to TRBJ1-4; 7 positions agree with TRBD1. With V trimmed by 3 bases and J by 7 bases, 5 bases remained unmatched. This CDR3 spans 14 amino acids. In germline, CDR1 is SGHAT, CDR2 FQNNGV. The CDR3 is CASSLRQGVEKLFF. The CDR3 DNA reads TGTGCCAGCAGCTTGCGACAGGGCGTTGAAAAACTGTTTTTT.

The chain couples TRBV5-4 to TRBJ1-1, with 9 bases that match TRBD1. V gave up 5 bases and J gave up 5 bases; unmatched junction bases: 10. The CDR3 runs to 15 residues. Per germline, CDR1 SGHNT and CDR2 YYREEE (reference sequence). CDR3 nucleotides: TGTGCCAGCAGATCAACAGGGGGCAGTTTTACTGAAGCTTTCTTT. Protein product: CASRSTGGSFTEAFF.

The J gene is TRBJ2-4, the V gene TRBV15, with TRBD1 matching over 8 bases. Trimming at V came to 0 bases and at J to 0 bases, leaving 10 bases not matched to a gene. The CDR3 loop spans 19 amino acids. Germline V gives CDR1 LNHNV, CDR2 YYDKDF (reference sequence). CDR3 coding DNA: TGTGCCACCAGCAGAGATCTGGGGACAGGACCTCTAGCCAAAAACATTCAGTACTTC. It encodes CATSRDLGTGPLAKNIQYF. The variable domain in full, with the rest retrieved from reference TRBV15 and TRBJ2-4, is DAMVIQNPRYQVTQFGKPVTLSCSQTLNHNVMYWYQQKSSQAPKLLFHYYDKDFNNEADTPDNFQSRRPNTSFCFLDIRSPGLGDTAMYLCATSRDLGTGPLAKNIQYFGAGTRLSVL.

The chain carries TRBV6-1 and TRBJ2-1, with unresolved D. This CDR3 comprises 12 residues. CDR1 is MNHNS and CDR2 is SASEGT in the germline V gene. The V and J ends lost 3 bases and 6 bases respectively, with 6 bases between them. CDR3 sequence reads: CASSDLINEQFF. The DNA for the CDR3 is TGTGCCAGCAGTGATTTAATCAATGAGCAGTTCTTC.

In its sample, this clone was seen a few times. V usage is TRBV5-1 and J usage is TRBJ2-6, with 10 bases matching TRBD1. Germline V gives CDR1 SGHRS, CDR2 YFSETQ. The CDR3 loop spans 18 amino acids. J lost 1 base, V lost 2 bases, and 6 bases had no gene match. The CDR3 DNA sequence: TGCGCCAGCAGCTTACGGGACAGGGGTATTTCTGGGGCCAACGTCCTGACTTTC. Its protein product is CASSLRDRGISGANVLTF.

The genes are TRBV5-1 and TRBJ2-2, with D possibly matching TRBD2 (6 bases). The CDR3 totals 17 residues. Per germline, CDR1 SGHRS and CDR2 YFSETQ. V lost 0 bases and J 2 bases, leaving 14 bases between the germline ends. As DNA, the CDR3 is TGCGCCAGCAGCTTGGTTCCGGGAGAAGGTAACACCGGGGAGCTGTTTTTT. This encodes CASSLVPGEGNTGELFF.

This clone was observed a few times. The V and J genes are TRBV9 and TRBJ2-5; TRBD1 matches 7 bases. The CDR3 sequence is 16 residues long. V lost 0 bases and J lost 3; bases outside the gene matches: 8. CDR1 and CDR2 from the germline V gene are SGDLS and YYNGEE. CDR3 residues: CASSVGNLGTEETQYF. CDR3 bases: TGTGCCAGCAGCGTAGGTAACTTGGGGACAGAAGAGACCCAGTACTTC.

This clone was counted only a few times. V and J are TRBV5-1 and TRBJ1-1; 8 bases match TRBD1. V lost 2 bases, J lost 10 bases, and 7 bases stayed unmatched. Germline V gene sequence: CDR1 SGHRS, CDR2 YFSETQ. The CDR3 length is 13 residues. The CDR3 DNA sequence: TGCGCCAGCAGCTTCGGACAGGGTGAGGGAGCTTTCTTT. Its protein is CASSFGQGEGAFF.

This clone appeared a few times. The CDR3 nucleotides are TGTGCCAGTACCATTGGGACAGGGCGGGGCACAGATACGCAGTATTTT. It encodes CASTIGTGRGTDTQYF. The chain has TRBV19 and TRBJ2-3, with 9 bases aligning to TRBD1. The germline gives CDR1 LNHDA, CDR2 SQIVND (reference sequence). J lost 1 base, V lost 7 bases, and 9 bases had no gene match. The CDR3 loop spans 16 amino acids.

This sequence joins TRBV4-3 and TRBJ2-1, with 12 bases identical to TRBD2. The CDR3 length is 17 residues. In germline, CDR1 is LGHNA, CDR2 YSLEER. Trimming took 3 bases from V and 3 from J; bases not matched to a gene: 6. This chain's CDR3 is CASSHPSGGAGYNEQFF. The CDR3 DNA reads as TGCGCCAGCAGCCATCCTAGCGGGGGGGCGGGCTACAATGAGCAGTTCTTC.

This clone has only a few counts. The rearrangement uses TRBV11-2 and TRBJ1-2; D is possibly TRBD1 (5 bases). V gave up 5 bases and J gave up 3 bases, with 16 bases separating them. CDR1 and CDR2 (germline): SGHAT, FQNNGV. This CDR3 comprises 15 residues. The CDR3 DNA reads TGTGCCAGCAGCCCGTCCAGGGTTCCCGACTATGGCTACACCTTC. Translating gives CASSPSRVPDYGYTF. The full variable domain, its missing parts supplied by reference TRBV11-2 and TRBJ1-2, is EAGVAQSPRYKIIEKRQSVAFWCNPISGHATLYWYQQILGQGPKLLIQFQNNGVVDDSQLPKDRFSAERLKGVDSTLKIQPAKLEDSAVYLCASSPSRVPDYGYTFGSGTRLTVV.

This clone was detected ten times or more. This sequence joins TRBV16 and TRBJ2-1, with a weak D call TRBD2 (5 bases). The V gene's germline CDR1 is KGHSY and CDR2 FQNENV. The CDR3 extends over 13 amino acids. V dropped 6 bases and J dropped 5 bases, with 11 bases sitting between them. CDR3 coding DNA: TGTGCCAGCAGTCGAGCGGACCACAATGAGCAGTTCTTC. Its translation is CASSRADHNEQFF. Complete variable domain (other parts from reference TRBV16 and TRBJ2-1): GEEVAQTPKHLVRGEGQKAKLYCAPIKGHSYVFWYQQVLKNEFKFLISFQNENVFDETGMPKERFSAKCLPNSPCSLEIQATKLEDSAVYFCASSRADHNEQFFGPGTRLTVL.

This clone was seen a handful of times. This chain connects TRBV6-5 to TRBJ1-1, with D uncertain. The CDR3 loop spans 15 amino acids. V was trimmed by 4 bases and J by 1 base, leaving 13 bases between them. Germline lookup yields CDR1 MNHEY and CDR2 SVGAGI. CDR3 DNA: TGTGCCAGCAGTTCCCGGGAGCTATGGAACACTGAAGCTTTCTTT. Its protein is CASSSRELWNTEAFF.

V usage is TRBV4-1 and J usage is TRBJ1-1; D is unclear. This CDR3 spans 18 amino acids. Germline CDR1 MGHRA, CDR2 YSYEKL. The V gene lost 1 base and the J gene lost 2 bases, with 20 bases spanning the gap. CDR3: CASSQVMMFGGGNTEAFF. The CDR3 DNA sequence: TGCGCCAGCAGCCAAGTAATGATGTTCGGAGGAGGAAACACTGAAGCTTTCTTT.

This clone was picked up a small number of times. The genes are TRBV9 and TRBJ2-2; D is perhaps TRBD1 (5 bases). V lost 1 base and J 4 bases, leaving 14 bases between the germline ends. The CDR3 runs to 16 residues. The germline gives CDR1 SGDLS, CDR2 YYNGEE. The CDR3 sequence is CASSVRTGKVTGELFF. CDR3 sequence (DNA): TGTGCCAGCAGCGTACGTACAGGAAAAGTCACCGGGGAGCTGTTTTTT.

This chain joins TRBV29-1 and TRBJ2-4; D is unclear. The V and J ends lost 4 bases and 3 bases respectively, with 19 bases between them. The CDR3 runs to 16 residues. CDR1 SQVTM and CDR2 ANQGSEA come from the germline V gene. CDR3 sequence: CSVATIQGSGKNIQYF. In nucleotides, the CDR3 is TGCAGCGTTGCAACTATCCAAGGATCGGGCAAAAACATTCAGTACTTC.

CDR3 DNA: TGTGCTAGTGCCTCTTCAGGGGAAGAGACCCAGTACTTC. Translating gives CASASSGEETQYF. The chain links TRBV12-5 to TRBJ2-5, with a weak D call TRBD1 (6 bases). Trimming cost V 7 bases and J 3 bases, with 12 bases left between them. CDR3 length: 13 residues. CDR1 LGHNT and CDR2 FRNRAP come from the germline V gene.

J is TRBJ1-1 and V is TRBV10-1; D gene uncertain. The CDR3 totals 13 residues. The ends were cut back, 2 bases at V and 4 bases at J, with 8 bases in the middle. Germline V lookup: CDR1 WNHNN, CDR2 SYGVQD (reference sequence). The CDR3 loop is CASSELSGTEAFF. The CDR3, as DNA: TGCGCCAGCAGTGAGCTGAGTGGCACTGAAGCTTTCTTT.

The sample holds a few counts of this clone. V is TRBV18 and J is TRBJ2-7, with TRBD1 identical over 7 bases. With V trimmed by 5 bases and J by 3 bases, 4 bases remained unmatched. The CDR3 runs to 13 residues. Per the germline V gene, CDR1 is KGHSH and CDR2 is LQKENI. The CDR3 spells CASSRDSLYEQYF. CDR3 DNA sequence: TGTGCCAGCTCAAGGGACAGCCTCTACGAGCAGTACTTC.

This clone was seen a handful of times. The DNA for the CDR3 is TGCAGCGTTGAAGTACAGACAGGTACGCAGTTCTTC. It encodes CSVEVQTGTQFF. The chain has TRBV29-1 and TRBJ2-1, with D maybe TRBD1 (6 bases). Germline V lookup: CDR1 SQVTM, CDR2 ANQGSEA. V lost 1 base to trimming and J lost 12 bases, with 13 bases between them. The CDR3 is 12 residues long.